These 5 T cell receptor beta chains share one sample of origin, sequenced in a study of CD8+ T cells in alopecia areata. RNA was isolated and reverse transcribed to cDNA, the sequencing template. Generated by immunoSEQ multiplex PCR, the TCRdb table keeps only in-frame clones and is missing some. The sample has some 240,000 clones; about three fifths are singletons. Sequences were derived from CD4+ T cells sorted from blood, sampled at week 0. The receptor source for this set is a human donor with alopecia areata.

This clone was seen only a few times. DNA of the CDR3: TGCGCCAGCAGGCGGACAGGCGAGTGGGGCTACACCTTC. This codes for CASRRTGEWGYTF. The chain carries TRBV4-1 and TRBJ1-2; TRBD1 matches at 7 bases. Germline V gene lookup returns CDR1 MGHRA and CDR2 YSYEKL. The CDR3 is 13 residues long. V gave up 6 bases and J gave up 8 bases; unmatched junction bases: 9.

This clone was observed a handful of times. The genes are TRBV7-2 and TRBJ2-2; 9 bases map to TRBD2. J lost 6 bases, V lost 4 bases, and 9 bases had no gene match. Germline assignment: CDR1 SGHTA and CDR2 FQGNSA. The CDR3 sequence is 16 residues long. The chain's CDR3 is CASSSQGGGGAGELFF. The CDR3 DNA reads TGTGCCAGCAGCTCCCAGGGAGGCGGGGGGGCCGGGGAGCTGTTTTTT.

V usage is TRBV29-1 and J usage is TRBJ2-3; D is ambiguous. V was cut by 7 bases and J by 4 bases, with 6 bases left in between. The germline V gene has CDR1 SQVTM and CDR2 ANQGSEA. The CDR3 has 10 amino acids. The CDR3 nucleotides are TGCAGCGCTGGGCCAGATACGCAGTATTTT. It is translated as CSAGPDTQYF.

The chain recombines TRBV27 with TRBJ2-5; a weak D match, TRBD2 (6 bases). CDR3 length: 13 amino acids. Germline assignment: CDR1 MNHEY and CDR2 SMNVEV (reference sequence). Trimming took 4 bases from V and 4 from J, leaving 10 bases between them. The CDR3 nucleotides are TGTGCCAGCAGTTACCGGGAGTCAGAGACCCAGTACTTC. Amino acid sequence: CASSYRESETQYF.

CDR3 DNA sequence: TGTGCCAGCAGACGGGCGGGGATAGGAAACACTGAAGCTTTCTTT. This encodes CASRRAGIGNTEAFF. V gene TRBV6-5 combines with J gene TRBJ1-1, with D uncertain. Looked up from germline, CDR1 is MNHEY and CDR2 is SVGAGI. CDR3 length: 15 residues. The V gene lost 6 bases and the J gene lost 2 bases, with 16 bases spanning the gap.